Listed below are T cell receptor beta chains from one sample, sequenced in a study of blood T cells in healthy people across ages. TCRdb fed the 5' RACE reads into MiXCR, producing one record per CDR3 protein. Of about 810,000 distinct CDR3 sequences listed, 35% to 40% are singletons. Material for sequencing was blood. Receptors originate from a man younger than 35 in good health. Both conserved end residues are part of each CDR3. Fields, in order: V gene, D gene, J gene, clone size, CDR3 DNA, CDR3 protein. The D gene is left open where the match is weak. Where a row states a size, it is once, few, many or the class of an expanded clone; other rows omit it.

V: TRBV5-1
D: .
J: TRBJ2-7
size: many
DNA: TGCGCCAGCAGCTTGGGTGAAGGGGGCTACGAGCAGTACTTC
CDR3: CASSLGEGGYEQYF

V: TRBV3-1
D: .
J: TRBJ2-3
size: .
DNA: TGTGCCAGCAGCCTCCCGGGGGACAATACGCAGTATTTT
CDR3: CASSLPGDNTQYF

V: TRBV28
D: TRBD1
J: TRBJ2-2
size: .
DNA: TGTGCCAGCAGTCCCGGGACAGGGGAAGCGGGAGGGGAGCTGTTTTTT
CDR3: CASSPGTGEAGGELFF

V: TRBV20-1
D: TRBD2
J: TRBJ2-5
size: many
DNA: TGCAGTGCTCCCCAACTAGCGGGGGCGGGGACCCAGTACTTC
CDR3: CSAPQLAGAGTQYF

V: TRBV4-3
D: .
J: TRBJ1-4
size: .
DNA: TGCGCCAGCAGCCCACAGGGTACGACTCGGGAAAAACTGTTTTTT
CDR3: CASSPQGTTREKLFF

V: TRBV4-3
D: .
J: TRBJ2-5
size: .
DNA: TGCGCCAGCAGCCAAGGCAGGGGGGCTTTAGAGACCCAGTACTTC
CDR3: CASSQGRGALETQYF

V: TRBV4-1
D: .
J: TRBJ2-3
size: few
DNA: TGCGCCAGCAGCCAAGGGGCTAACACAGATACGCAGTATTTT
CDR3: CASSQGANTDTQYF

V: TRBV10-3
D: .
J: TRBJ1-4
size: many
DNA: TGTGCCATCAGTGAGTCGAATGAAAAACTGTTTTTT
CDR3: CAISESNEKLFF

V: TRBV12-3/TRBV12-4
D: .
J: TRBJ1-5
size: .
DNA: TGTGCCAGCAGTTTGGGCAGGGGAATCCTATATAGCAATCAGCCCCAGCATTTT
CDR3: CASSLGRGILYSNQPQHF

V: TRBV4-3
D: TRBD1
J: TRBJ2-2
size: .
DNA: TGCGCCAGCAGCCAAGATGGGACAGTCTCTACCGGGGAGCTGTTTTTT
CDR3: CASSQDGTVSTGELFF

V: TRBV20-1
D: .
J: TRBJ1-2
size: few
DNA: TGCAGTGCCCCCACCGGGGCGGGCTACACCTTC
CDR3: CSAPTGAGYTF

V: TRBV6-5
D: .
J: TRBJ2-1
size: few
DNA: TGTGCCAGCAGTTACTCAAACGGGGACAATGAGCAGTTCTTC
CDR3: CASSYSNGDNEQFF

V: TRBV7-8
D: .
J: TRBJ1-4
size: .
DNA: TGTGCCAGCAGCCTGGGGGTCGGACCGGGGGAAAAACTGTTTTTT
CDR3: CASSLGVGPGEKLFF

V: TRBV20-1
D: .
J: TRBJ2-5
size: .
DNA: TGCAGTGCTAGACTCACGGAGACCCAGTACTTC
CDR3: CSARLTETQYF

V: TRBV29-1
D: .
J: TRBJ1-3
size: .
DNA: TGCAGCGTATGGACGGCGGACACTGGAAACACCGTATATTTT
CDR3: CSVWTADTGNTVYF

V: TRBV20-1
D: .
J: TRBJ1-1
size: .
DNA: TGCAGTGCTACTACCAACCAAATAGGGGGGTACACTGAAGCTTTCTTT
CDR3: CSATTNQIGGYTEAFF

V: TRBV9
D: TRBD2
J: TRBJ2-5
size: .
DNA: TGTGCCAGCACCAAGACTAGCGGGTATCAAGAGACCCAGTACTTC
CDR3: CASTKTSGYQETQYF

V: TRBV7-2
D: .
J: TRBJ1-4
size: .
DNA: TGTGCCAGCAGCTTACGGTCAGGGGATAATGAAAAACTGTTTTTT
CDR3: CASSLRSGDNEKLFF

V: TRBV12-5
D: .
J: TRBJ2-3
size: few
DNA: TGTGCTAGTGGCGCTACCACAGATACGCAGTATTTT
CDR3: CASGATTDTQYF

V: TRBV25-1
D: .
J: TRBJ1-2
size: many
DNA: TGTGCCAGCAACACAGGGAACTATGGCTACACCTTC
CDR3: CASNTGNYGYTF

V: TRBV29-1
D: .
J: TRBJ2-5
size: .
DNA: TGCAGCGGGGGTTCATGGGAGACCCAGTACTTC
CDR3: CSGGSWETQYF

V: TRBV15
D: .
J: TRBJ2-3
size: few
DNA: TGTGCCACCAGCGAGGGGGACACTTCACAGGATACGCAGTATTTT
CDR3: CATSEGDTSQDTQYF

V: TRBV5-1
D: .
J: TRBJ2-5
size: few
DNA: TGCGCCAGCAGCCTCGGACACTCTGGGGAGGCCCAGTACTTC
CDR3: CASSLGHSGEAQYF

V: TRBV6-5
D: .
J: TRBJ1-6
size: few
DNA: TGTGCCAGCACGCCAGGGACAAATTCACCCCTCCACTTT
CDR3: CASTPGTNSPLHF

V: TRBV7-2
D: TRBD1
J: TRBJ2-7
size: .
DNA: TGTGCCAGCAGCTTAAACAGGGGGCCTGTCAATGAGCAGTACTTC
CDR3: CASSLNRGPVNEQYF

V: TRBV12-3/TRBV12-4
D: .
J: TRBJ2-5
size: many
DNA: TGTGCCAGCAGTCCAAGTGATAAGGGCCAAGAGACCCAGTACTTC
CDR3: CASSPSDKGQETQYF

V: TRBV20-1
D: .
J: TRBJ1-2
size: many
DNA: TGCAGTGCTGTTGGGGGGACCTATGGCTACACCTTC
CDR3: CSAVGGTYGYTF

V: TRBV13
D: TRBD2
J: TRBJ2-3
size: .
DNA: TGTGCCAGCACCTCCGGGAGGGGGATAGATACGCAGTATTTT
CDR3: CASTSGRGIDTQYF

V: TRBV27
D: TRBD1
J: TRBJ1-1
size: .
DNA: TGTGCCAGCAGCATACAGGGGCGCGAGACTGAAGCTTTCTTT
CDR3: CASSIQGRETEAFF

V: TRBV24-1
D: .
J: TRBJ1-1
size: .
DNA: TGTGCCACCACGCCGCCCTTAGATAACCTTGAAGCTTTCTTT
CDR3: CATTPPLDNLEAFF

V: TRBV5-5
D: TRBD1
J: TRBJ2-1
size: few
DNA: TGTGCCAGCAGCCATCGGACAGGCCTCCAAGAGACCCAGTTCTTC
CDR3: CASSHRTGLQETQFF

V: TRBV7-2
D: TRBD1
J: TRBJ2-3
size: .
DNA: TGTGCCAGCAGGCCGGCGAGGGGACAGGGGCCAGATACGCAGTATTTT
CDR3: CASRPARGQGPDTQYF

V: TRBV28
D: TRBD1
J: TRBJ1-5
size: .
DNA: TGTGCCAGCAGTATATTGGGACAGGGAAGTCAGCCCCAGCATTTT
CDR3: CASSILGQGSQPQHF

V: TRBV6-6
D: .
J: TRBJ2-7
size: .
DNA: TGTGCCAGCAGTTACTCGGAGCCCTACGGGCAGTACTTC
CDR3: CASSYSEPYGQYF

V: TRBV18
D: .
J: TRBJ2-1
size: many
DNA: TGTGCCAGCTCACCCGGACAGAACAATGAGCAGTTCTTC
CDR3: CASSPGQNNEQFF

V: TRBV6-5
D: TRBD1
J: TRBJ1-6
size: .
DNA: TGTGCCAGCAGACCCGGACAGGGCAATTCACCCCCCCACTTT
CDR3: CASRPGQGNSPPHF

V: TRBV12-3/TRBV12-4
D: TRBD1
J: TRBJ1-2
size: few
DNA: TGTGCCAGCAGTACAGGGGCACGATATGGCTACACCTTC
CDR3: CASSTGARYGYTF

V: TRBV12-3/TRBV12-4
D: .
J: TRBJ2-2
size: few
DNA: TGTGCCAGCAAGGGGGAGGGCACCGGGGAGCTGTTTTTT
CDR3: CASKGEGTGELFF

V: TRBV5-6
D: TRBD1
J: TRBJ2-4
size: many
DNA: TGTGCCAGCAGCTTGGCCCTGACAGGGTACACCAAAAACATTCAGTACTTC
CDR3: CASSLALTGYTKNIQYF

V: TRBV12-3/TRBV12-4
D: TRBD1
J: TRBJ1-1
size: .
DNA: TGTGCCAGCTTCGACAGGGGAGCTTTCTTT
CDR3: CASFDRGAFF

V: TRBV29-1
D: TRBD2
J: TRBJ2-1
size: few
DNA: TGCAGCGTTGGGGGTCGACTAGCGAGGGACAATGAGCAGTTCTTC
CDR3: CSVGGRLARDNEQFF

V: TRBV7-3
D: TRBD1
J: TRBJ2-5
size: few
DNA: TGTGCCAGCAGCTTAATAGGGACAGGGAGTACCCAGTACTTC
CDR3: CASSLIGTGSTQYF

V: TRBV6-2/TRBV6-3
D: .
J: TRBJ2-4
size: .
DNA: TGTGCCAGCAGTTATAGTGGGTTGGCCAAAAACATTCAGTACTTC
CDR3: CASSYSGLAKNIQYF

V: TRBV4-2
D: .
J: TRBJ2-5
size: many
DNA: TGTGCCAGCAGCCAAGAATACTCCTTCGTGGAGACCCAGTACTTC
CDR3: CASSQEYSFVETQYF

V: TRBV4-3
D: .
J: TRBJ2-7
size: .
DNA: TGCGCCAGCAGCCAAATGACGGGTGGGTGGTACGAGCAGTACTTC
CDR3: CASSQMTGGWYEQYF

V: TRBV10-3
D: .
J: TRBJ2-3
size: few
DNA: TGTGCCATCAGTGGGGGGGCCAGTAGCACAGATACGCAGTATTTT
CDR3: CAISGGASSTDTQYF

V: TRBV12-3/TRBV12-4
D: .
J: TRBJ2-5
size: many
DNA: TGTGCCAGCAGTCCGGGTGAGACCCAGTACTTC
CDR3: CASSPGETQYF

V: TRBV6-2/TRBV6-3
D: TRBD1
J: TRBJ2-5
size: once
DNA: TGTGCCAGCAGTCCCACCGGGACAGGCGGGGAGACCCAGTACTTC
CDR3: CASSPTGTGGETQYF

V: TRBV19
D: .
J: TRBJ2-2
size: .
DNA: TGTGCCAGTAGTATTATAACAGGAAACTCCGGGGAGCTGTTTTTT
CDR3: CASSIITGNSGELFF

V: TRBV6-5
D: .
J: TRBJ2-6
size: many
DNA: TGTGCCAGCAGTTACTCAGGCGACGCTGGGGCCAACGTCCTGACTTTC
CDR3: CASSYSGDAGANVLTF

V: TRBV20-1
D: .
J: TRBJ2-5
size: .
DNA: TGCAGTGCTACTTCAGGGACGGAGACCCAGTACTTC
CDR3: CSATSGTETQYF

V: TRBV27
D: .
J: TRBJ2-1
size: .
DNA: TGTGCCAGCAGTTATTGGGGGGCAGAGCAGTTCTTC
CDR3: CASSYWGAEQFF

V: TRBV9
D: .
J: TRBJ2-7
size: .
DNA: TGTGCCAGCAGCGCCGGGTCAGTCTACGAGCAGTACTTC
CDR3: CASSAGSVYEQYF